This T cell receptor (beta chain) was identified during a study of radiation and T cells in renal cell carcinoma. On the study more broadly: Nephrectomy followed 15 Gy stereotactic body radiation by 4 weeks.

This CDR3 has 17 amino acids. From germline, CDR1 is SQVTM and CDR2 ANQGSEA. Trimming removed 0 bases from V and 0 bases from J, with 17 bases in between. Time point of the sample: blood 2 weeks post-SBRT. Regarding treatment: 15 Gy SBRT to primary tumor, nephrectomy 4 weeks later. Serial blood draws occurred at baseline and 2 and 4 weeks post-SBRT. This clone was recorded many times. The antigen is unknown. The data were produced by immunoSEQ multiplex PCR, yet TCRdb's version contains in-frame clones alone and is incomplete. The table has 100,000 to 150,000 clones, about 81% seen once. Study-wide findings and caveats: Baseline intratumoral clonotype presence is unknown without pretreatment biopsies. From baseline, blood top tumor clonotypes peaked at 2 weeks post-radiation.

This chain joins TRBV29-1 and TRBJ1-1; D possibly corresponds to TRBD1 (5 bases). Specimen: blood, collected from a patient whose treatment included radiotherapy and nephrectomy. This TCR came from a woman in her fifties or sixties with renal cell carcinoma. The CDR3 loop reads CSVEEKGRQPMNTEAFF. The CDR3 DNA reads TGCAGCGTTGAAGAAAAGGGACGGCAACCCATGAACACTGAAGCTTTCTTT.